Detailed here is one T cell receptor (beta chain). With 0 bases clipped from V and 6 bases from J, the junction kept 9 bases outside the gene matches. The germline V gene encodes CDR1 SGHRS and CDR2 YFSETQ. The CDR3 has 16 residues. Generated by immunoSEQ multiplex PCR, the TCRdb table keeps only in-frame clones and is missing some. The sample holds some 82,000 clones; around 81% are singletons and the top ten take 15% to 20%. The data stem from a study of T cells in localized non-small cell lung cancer. This TCR was recovered from a man between 40 and 70 years old with stage II squamous cell lung carcinoma. This sample comprised PBMCs, obtained before any cancer treatment. This rearrangement joins TRBV5-1 to TRBJ1-1, with TRBD1 matching over 9 bases. Here the CDR3 reads CASSLDGQGRAAEAFF. The CDR3 nucleotides are TGCGCCAGCAGCTTGGATGGACAGGGGCGGGCGGCTGAAGCTTTCTTT.